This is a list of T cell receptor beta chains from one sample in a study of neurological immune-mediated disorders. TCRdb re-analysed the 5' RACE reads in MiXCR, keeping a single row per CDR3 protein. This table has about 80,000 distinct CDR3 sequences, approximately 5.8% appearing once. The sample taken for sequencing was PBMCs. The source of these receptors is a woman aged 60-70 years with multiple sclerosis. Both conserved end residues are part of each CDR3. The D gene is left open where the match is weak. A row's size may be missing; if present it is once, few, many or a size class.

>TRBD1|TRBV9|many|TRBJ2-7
CASSAGTGGFYEQYF
TGTGCCAGCAGCGCCGGGACAGGGGGCTTCTACGAGCAGTACTTC
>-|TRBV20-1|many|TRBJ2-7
CSASGTPSYEQYF
TGCAGTGCTTCCGGGACTCCCTCCTACGAGCAGTACTTC
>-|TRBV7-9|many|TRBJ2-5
CASSASNPGWFEETQYF
TGTGCCAGCAGCGCGTCTAACCCAGGGTGGTTTGAGGAGACCCAGTACTTC
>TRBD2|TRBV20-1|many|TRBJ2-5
CSAAAGEVGQYF
TGCAGTGCCGCAGCGGGGGAGGTTGGCCAGTACTTC
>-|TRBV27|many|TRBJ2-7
CASSFGYEQYF
TGTGCCAGCAGTTTTGGGTACGAGCAGTACTTC
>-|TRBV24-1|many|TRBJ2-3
CATSPGTYSTDTQYF
TGTGCCACCAGTCCTGGGACATATAGCACAGATACGCAGTATTTT
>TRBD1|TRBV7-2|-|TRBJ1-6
CASSPQGVGGPLHF
TGTGCCAGCAGCCCCCAGGGGGTCGGGGGGCCCCTCCACTTT
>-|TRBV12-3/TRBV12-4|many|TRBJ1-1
CASSIDRNTEAFF
TGTGCCAGCAGTATTGACAGGAACACTGAAGCTTTCTTT
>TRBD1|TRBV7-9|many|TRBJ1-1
CASAGQGNTEAFF
TGTGCCAGCGCGGGACAGGGGAACACTGAAGCTTTCTTT
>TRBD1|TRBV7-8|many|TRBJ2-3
CASSRDRGPDTQYF
TGTGCCAGCAGCCGGGACAGGGGTCCAGATACGCAGTATTTT
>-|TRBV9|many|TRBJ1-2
CASSVAGVSGYTF
TGTGCCAGCAGCGTAGCGGGGGTATCTGGCTACACCTTC
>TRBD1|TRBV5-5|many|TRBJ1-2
CASSLGTRGGSYGYTF
TGTGCCAGCAGCTTAGGGACCCGAGGGGGCTCCTATGGCTACACCTTC
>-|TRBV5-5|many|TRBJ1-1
CASSFSGTVNTEAFF
TGTGCCAGCAGCTTTTCCGGGACGGTGAACACTGAAGCTTTCTTT
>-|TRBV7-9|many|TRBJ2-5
CASSLVTTQETQYF
TGTGCCAGCAGCTTAGTGACAACCCAAGAGACCCAGTACTTC
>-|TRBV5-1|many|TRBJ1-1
CASSLSPPLGQDTEAFF
TGCGCCAGCAGCTTAAGCCCCCCTTTAGGACAAGACACTGAAGCTTTCTTT
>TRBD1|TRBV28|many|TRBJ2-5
CASSPTGTGQETQYF
TGTGCCAGCAGTCCTACCGGGACAGGCCAAGAGACCCAGTACTTC
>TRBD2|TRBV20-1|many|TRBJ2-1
CSAGRAGGNNEQFF
TGCAGTGCTGGCAGAGCGGGGGGAAACAATGAGCAGTTCTTC
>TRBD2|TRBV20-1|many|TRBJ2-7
CSASPLAGRNEQYF
TGCAGTGCTAGCCCCCTAGCGGGGAGAAACGAGCAGTACTTC
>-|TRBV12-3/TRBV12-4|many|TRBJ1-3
CASSLKSGGNTIYF
TGTGCCAGCAGTTTAAAATCAGGAGGAAACACCATATATTTT
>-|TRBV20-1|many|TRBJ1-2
CSARGSWGYTF
TGCAGTGCTAGAGGCTCGTGGGGCTACACCTTC
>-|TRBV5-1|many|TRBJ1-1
CASSLVVSEAFF
TGCGCCAGCAGCTTGGTTGTTTCGGAAGCTTTCTTT
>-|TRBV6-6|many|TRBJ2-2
CASSYSGKGNTGELFF
TGTGCCAGCAGTTACTCTGGGAAGGGAAACACCGGGGAGCTGTTTTTT
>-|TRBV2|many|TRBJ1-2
CASSEARDGYTF
TGTGCCAGCAGTGAAGCGAGGGATGGCTACACCTTC
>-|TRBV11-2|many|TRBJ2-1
CASRIPDEQFF
TGTGCCAGCAGGATCCCGGATGAGCAGTTCTTC
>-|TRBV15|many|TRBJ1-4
CATSRDRATNEKLFF
TGTGCCACCAGCAGAGATCGGGCAACTAATGAAAAACTGTTTTTT
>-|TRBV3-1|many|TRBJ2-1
CASSQDEGFEQFF
TGTGCCAGCAGCCAAGACGAAGGATTCGAGCAGTTCTTC
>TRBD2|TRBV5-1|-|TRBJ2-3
CASSLPAGDLNTQYF
TGCGCCAGCAGCTTACCAGCGGGGGATTTGAATACGCAGTATTTT
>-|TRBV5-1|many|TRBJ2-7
CASSLASNYEQYF
TGCGCCAGCAGCTTGGCTAGTAACTACGAGCAGTACTTC
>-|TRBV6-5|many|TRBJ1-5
CASSLDGIKQPQHF
TGTGCCAGCAGCCTGGACGGGATAAAGCAGCCCCAGCATTTT
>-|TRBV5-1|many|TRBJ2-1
CASTPPGVRGYNEQFF
TGCGCCAGCACCCCTCCGGGGGTAAGGGGATACAATGAGCAGTTCTTC
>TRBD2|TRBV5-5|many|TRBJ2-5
CASSPVAGAGVRYF
TGTGCCAGCAGCCCTGTAGCGGGGGCCGGAGTTAGGTACTTC
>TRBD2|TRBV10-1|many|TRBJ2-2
CASRFSGGTGELFF
TGCGCCAGCAGGTTTAGCGGGGGTACCGGGGAGCTGTTTTTT
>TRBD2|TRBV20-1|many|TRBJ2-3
CSAGTSSFGTQYF
TGCAGTGCTGGGACTAGCTCGTTTGGTACGCAGTATTTT
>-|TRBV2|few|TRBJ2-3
CASCAAYGTDTQYF
TGTGCCAGCTGCGCGGCTTACGGCACAGATACGCAGTATTTT
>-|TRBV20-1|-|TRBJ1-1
CSARGGGGEALF
TGTAGTGCTAGAGGAGGGGGAGGTGAAGCTTTATTT
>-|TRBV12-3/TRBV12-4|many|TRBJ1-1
CASSPRRGRVNTEAFF
TGTGCCAGCAGCCCCCGGAGAGGGCGCGTGAACACTGAAGCTTTCTTT
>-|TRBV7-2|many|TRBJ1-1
CASRRRDTEAFF
TGTGCCAGCAGGCGGCGGGACACTGAAGCTTTCTTT
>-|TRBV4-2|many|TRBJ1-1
CASSESRGWAEAFF
TGTGCCAGCAGCGAATCGAGGGGTTGGGCTGAAGCTTTCTTT
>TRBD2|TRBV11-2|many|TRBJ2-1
CASSLDSGSGVRDEQFF
TGTGCCAGCAGCTTAGATTCGGGGAGCGGGGTTCGGGATGAGCAGTTCTTC
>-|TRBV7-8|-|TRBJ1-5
CVSSLGRVFNQPQHF
TGTGTCAGCAGCTTAGGCAGGGTATTCAATCAGCCCCAGCATTTT
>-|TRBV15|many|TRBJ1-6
CATSKGQSSYNSPLHF
TGTGCCACCAGCAAGGGGCAGAGCTCCTATAATTCACCCCTCCACTTT
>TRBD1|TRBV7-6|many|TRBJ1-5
CASSKRPGQKRDQPQHF
TGTGCCAGCAGCAAAAGACCGGGACAGAAACGTGATCAGCCCCAGCATTTT
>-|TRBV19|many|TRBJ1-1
CASGGYTEAFF
TGTGCCAGTGGGGGGTACACTGAAGCTTTCTTT
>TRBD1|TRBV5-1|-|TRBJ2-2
CASSLIQGSAGELFF
TGCGCCAGCAGCCTCATACAGGGGTCGGCCGGGGAGCTGTTTTTT
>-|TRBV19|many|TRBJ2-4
CASSNPAGPGAKNIQYF
TGTGCCAGTAGCAACCCCGCGGGTCCGGGAGCCAAAAACATTCAGTACTTC
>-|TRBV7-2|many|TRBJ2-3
CASSGGLITDTQYF
TGTGCCAGCAGCGGCGGGCTAATCACAGATACGCAGTATTTT
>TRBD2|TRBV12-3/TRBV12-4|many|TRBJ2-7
CASSPGLAGGSWEQYF
TGTGCCAGCAGCCCGGGACTAGCGGGGGGCTCTTGGGAGCAGTACTTC
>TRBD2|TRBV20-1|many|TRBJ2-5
CSARGEPSGVQETQYF
TGCAGTGCTAGAGGGGAGCCTAGCGGGGTTCAAGAGACCCAGTACTTC
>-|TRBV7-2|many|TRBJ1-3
CASSSGSSSGNTIYF
TGTGCCAGCAGCTCAGGTTCGAGCTCTGGAAACACCATATATTTT
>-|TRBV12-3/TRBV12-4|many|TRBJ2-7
CASSFTYEQYF
TGTGCCAGCAGCTTTACCTACGAGCAGTACTTC
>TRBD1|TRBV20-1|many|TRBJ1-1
CSARGQGADTEAFF
TGCAGTGCTAGAGGACAGGGGGCAGATACTGAAGCTTTCTTT
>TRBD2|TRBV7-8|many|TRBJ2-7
CASSPLLASEQYF
TGTGCCAGCAGCCCTCTACTAGCGTCTGAGCAGTACTTC
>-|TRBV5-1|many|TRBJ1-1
CASSPARVGGMNTEAFF
TGCGCCAGCAGCCCCGCCCGGGTTGGAGGAATGAACACTGAAGCTTTCTTT
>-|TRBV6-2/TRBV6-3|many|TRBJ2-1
CASSYWQGMSEQFF
TGTGCCAGCAGTTACTGGCAGGGGATGAGTGAGCAGTTCTTC
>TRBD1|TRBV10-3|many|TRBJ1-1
CAISELFGRGAEAFF
TGTGCCATCAGTGAACTTTTTGGCAGGGGGGCTGAAGCTTTCTTT
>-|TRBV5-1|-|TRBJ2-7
CASSLGGVGYEQYF
TGCGCCAGCAGCTTGGGTGGGGTAGGGTACGAGCAGTACTTC
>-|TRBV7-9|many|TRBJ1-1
CASSLERPGTEAFF
TGTGCCAGCAGCTTAGAACGCCCGGGCACTGAAGCTTTCTTT
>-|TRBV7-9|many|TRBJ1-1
CASSIREVNTEAFF
TGTGCCAGCAGCATCAGGGAGGTGAACACTGAAGCTTTCTTT
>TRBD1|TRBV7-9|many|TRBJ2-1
CASSFSGDREVF
TGTGCCAGCAGCTTCTCGGGGGACAGGGAGGTCTTC